This note documents a single T cell receptor beta chain sequence. This receptor's antigen is unknown. Nothing much larger sits one base from this clone, and base qualities are not available. Each collaborating institution followed its own protocols to collect whole blood in K2EDTA tubes. For TCRbeta analysis, collaborators shipped samples in one of three forms: frozen whole blood, isolated PBMCs, or DNA extracted from either of those sample types. The sample originates from a study of blood T cell repertoires in COVID-19 (dated by TCRdb to about 2020). For context, the study as a whole: Samples covering the acute and convalescent phases of COVID-19 were provided by collaborators in the United States, Italy and Spain. The prospective study material was composed of cDNA or gDNA derived from T cells, B-cell-depleted T cells, or PBMCs. The dataset comprised deeply sampled blood TCRbeta repertoires from subjects exposed to, actively infected with, or recovered from COVID-19. The repertoires were released in a freely available public database intended as a resource for research on the immune response to SARS-CoV-2. Samples came from the ongoing ImmuneRACE study (first 160 participants) plus 1,254 subjects from 6 global collaborators. A de-identified subject ID, COVID-19 status, age in years and sex were almost always included in the sample metadata. Where HLA class I and class II types were available, the types were taken from metadata supplied by the sample provider, not from assay-based typing.

TCRbeta CDR3 regions were amplified from genomic DNA by means of the immunoSEQ Assay, a bias-controlled multiplex PCR. The source study handled its data this way. The number of nucleated cells in each sample was estimated from the amplification of reference gene primers within the assay. To quantify the absolute abundance of each unique TCRbeta CDR3 rearrangement, sequence reads were collapsed and filtered. For each sample, productive Simpson clonality was calculated as the square root of Simpson's diversity index across productive rearrangements. TCRdb retrieved this table from immuneACCESS and kept in-frame rearrangements only. Not all clones are present; in checked studies, unresolved V genes account for under half, and no reason is known for the remainder. That table furnishes V, J and clone size, whereas the DNA furnished D and trimming. This sample is represented by 300,000 to 400,000 clones; roughly 90% of them were singletons. Of the sample, approximately 4% falls within the top ten clones.

Relative to germline, V is 2 bases shorter and J is 5 bases shorter, with 11 bases between their ends. Measured from the cysteine to the phenylalanine, the CDR3 is 13 residues long. Only the CDR3 region is kept as DNA, spanning 39 bases read in frame from base 1. Per the germline V gene, SGDLS is the CDR1 and YYNGEE is the CDR2. The paper's findings and limits, for the study overall: How much clinical and demographic metadata was included differed by source and by participant, and the metadata was provided uncurated.

The chain is encoded by TRBV9 joined to TRBJ2-7; TRBD1 is a possible D gene, resting on 5 matching bases. Input material: peripheral blood. The TCR was taken from a woman aged 45-65 years with active or convalescent COVID-19. CDR3 sequence: CASSVQGSDEQYF. The sequenced DNA: TGTGCCAGCAGCGTGCAGGGCAGTGACGAGCAGTACTTC.